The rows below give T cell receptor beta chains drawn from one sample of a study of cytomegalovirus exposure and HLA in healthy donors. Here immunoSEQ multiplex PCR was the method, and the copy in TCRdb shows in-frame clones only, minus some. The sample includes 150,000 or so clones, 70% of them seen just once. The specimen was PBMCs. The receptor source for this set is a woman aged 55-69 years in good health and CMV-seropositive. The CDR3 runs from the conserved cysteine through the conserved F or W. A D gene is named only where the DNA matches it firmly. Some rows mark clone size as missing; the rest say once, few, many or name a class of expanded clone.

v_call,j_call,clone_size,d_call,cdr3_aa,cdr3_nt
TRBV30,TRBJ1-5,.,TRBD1,CACDGRGPQPQHF,TGTGCCTGTGACGGAAGGGGGCCCCAGCCCCAGCATTTT
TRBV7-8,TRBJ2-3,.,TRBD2,CASSLLLAGVKDTQYF,TGTGCCAGCAGCTTATTACTAGCGGGAGTGAAAGATACGCAGTATTTT
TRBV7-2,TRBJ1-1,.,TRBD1,CASSLTGMNTEAFF,TGTGCCAGCAGCTTGACAGGGATGAACACTGAAGCTTTCTTT
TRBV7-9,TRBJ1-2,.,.,CASSLNGGSSGYTF,TGTGCCAGCAGCTTAAACGGGGGTTCTAGTGGCTACACCTTC
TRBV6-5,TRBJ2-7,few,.,CASSYQGTYEQYF,TGTGCCAGCAGTTACCAGGGTACTTACGAGCAGTACTTC
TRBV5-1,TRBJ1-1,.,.,CASSFGTGEAFF,TGCGCCAGCAGCTTCGGCACCGGGGAAGCTTTCTTT
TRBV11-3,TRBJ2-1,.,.,CASSLDGRQYNEQFF,TGTGCCAGCAGCTTAGATGGCAGGCAGTACAATGAGCAGTTCTTC
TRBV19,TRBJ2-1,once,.,CASSIAGRGNNEQFF,TGTGCCAGTAGTATAGCAGGGCGGGGAAACAATGAGCAGTTCTTC
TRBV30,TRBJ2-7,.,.,CAWTDYSYEQYF,TGTGCCTGGACAGACTACTCCTACGAGCAGTACTTC
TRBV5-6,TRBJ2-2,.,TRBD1,CASSGGTAEGELFF,TGTGCCAGCAGCGGTGGGACAGCTGAAGGGGAGCTGTTTTTT
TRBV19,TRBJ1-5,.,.,CASSAGLSNQPQHF,TGTGCCAGTAGTGCGGGTCTTAGCAATCAGCCCCAGCATTTT
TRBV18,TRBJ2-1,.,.,CASSPGQTYNEQFF,TGTGCCAGCTCACCGGGACAAACTTACAATGAGCAGTTCTTC
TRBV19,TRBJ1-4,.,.,CASRIGPNGGEKLFF,TGTGCCAGTAGGATTGGGCCTAACGGGGGTGAAAAACTGTTTTTT
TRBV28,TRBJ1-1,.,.,CASTELNTEAFF,TGTGCCAGCACAGAACTGAACACTGAAGCTTTCTTT
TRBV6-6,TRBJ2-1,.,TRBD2,CASSSRTSGRYNEQFF,TGTGCCAGCAGTTCCCGGACTAGCGGGAGATACAATGAGCAGTTCTTC
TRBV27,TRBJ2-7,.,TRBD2,CASSLGLAGTYEQYF,TGTGCCAGCAGTTTAGGACTAGCGGGGACCTACGAGCAGTACTTC
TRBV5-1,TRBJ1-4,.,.,CASSLVAGPIGTNEKLFF,TGCGCCAGCAGCTTGGTGGCAGGGCCTATAGGGACTAATGAAAAACTGTTTTTT
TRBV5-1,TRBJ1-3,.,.,CASRAGFSGNTIYF,TGCGCCAGCCGAGCGGGCTTCTCTGGAAACACCATATATTTT
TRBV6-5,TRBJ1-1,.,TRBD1,CASSRQGYTEAFF,TGTGCCAGCAGCCGACAGGGGTACACTGAAGCTTTCTTT
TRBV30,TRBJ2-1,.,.,CALDWGDNYNEQFF,TGTGCCCTGGACTGGGGAGACAACTACAATGAGCAGTTCTTC
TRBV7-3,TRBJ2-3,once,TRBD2,CASSLGGSADTQYF,TGTGCCAGCAGCTTGGGCGGGAGCGCAGATACGCAGTATTTT
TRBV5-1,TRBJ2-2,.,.,CASSFPSGGELFF,TGCGCCAGCAGCTTCCCCAGTGGCGGGGAGCTGTTTTTT
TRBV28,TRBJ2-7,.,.,CASRKSSKGLGEQYF,TGTGCCAGCAGAAAATCTAGCAAGGGATTGGGCGAGCAGTACTTC
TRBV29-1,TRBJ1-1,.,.,CSVGQTSEAFF,TGCAGCGTTGGCCAGACTTCTGAAGCTTTCTTT
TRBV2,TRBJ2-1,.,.,CASSERRLNEQFF,TGTGCCAGCAGTGAGAGGCGGCTGAATGAGCAGTTCTTC
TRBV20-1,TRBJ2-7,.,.,CSAGGGYEQYF,TGCAGTGCGGGAGGGGGGTACGAGCAGTACTTC
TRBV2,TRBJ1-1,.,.,CASRRGGEAFF,TGTGCCAGCAGGAGGGGGGGTGAAGCTTTCTTT
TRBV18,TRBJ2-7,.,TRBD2,CASSPMGLATYEQYF,TGTGCCAGCTCACCAATGGGACTAGCGACCTACGAGCAGTACTTC
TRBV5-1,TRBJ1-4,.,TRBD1,CASSQQGVIEEKLFF,TGCGCCAGCAGCCAACAGGGGGTCATTGAGGAAAAACTGTTTTTT
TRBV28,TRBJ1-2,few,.,CASTSNYGYTF,TGTGCCAGCACCTCTAACTATGGCTACACCTTC
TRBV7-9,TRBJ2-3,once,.,CASSLPTGWSTDTQYF,TGTGCCAGCAGCTTACCCACAGGGTGGAGCACAGATACGCAGTATTTT
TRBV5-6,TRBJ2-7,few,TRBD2,CASSLGLAGPSSYEQYF,TGTGCCAGCAGCCTGGGACTAGCGGGGCCGAGCTCCTACGAGCAGTACTTC
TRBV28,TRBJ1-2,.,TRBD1,CASSSQGVGYTF,TGTGCCAGCAGTTCACAGGGGGTCGGCTACACCTTC
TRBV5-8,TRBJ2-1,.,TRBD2,CASSFRVDILAGAHNEQFF,TGTGCCAGCAGCTTCAGGGTCGATATACTAGCGGGAGCCCACAATGAGCAGTTCTTC
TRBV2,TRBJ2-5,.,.,CASTPYNQETQYF,TGTGCCAGCACCCCTTATAACCAAGAGACCCAGTACTTC
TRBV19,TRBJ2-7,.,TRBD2,CASSMRGLAGYEQYF,TGTGCCAGTAGTATGAGGGGACTAGCGGGGTACGAGCAGTACTTC
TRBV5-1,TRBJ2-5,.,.,CASSLLTGLQETQYF,TGCGCCAGCAGCTTGTTAACAGGCCTCCAAGAGACCCAGTACTTC
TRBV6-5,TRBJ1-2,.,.,CASSYGAGTGGYTF,TGTGCCAGCAGTTACGGGGCGGGGACGGGCGGCTACACCTTC
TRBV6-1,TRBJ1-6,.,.,CASSEMGGRTYNSPLHF,TGTGCCAGCAGTGAGATGGGGGGACGGACCTATAATTCACCCCTCCACTTT
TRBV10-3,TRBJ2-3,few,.,CAISGEVATDTQYF,TGTGCCATCAGTGGGGAGGTGGCTACAGATACGCAGTATTTT
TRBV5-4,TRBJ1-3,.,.,CASSLVGDSSGNTIYF,TGTGCCAGCAGCTTGGTAGGTGACAGCTCTGGAAACACCATATATTTT
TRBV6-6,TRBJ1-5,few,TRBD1,CASSYQGAGQPQHF,TGTGCCAGCAGTTACCAGGGGGCGGGACAGCCCCAGCATTTT
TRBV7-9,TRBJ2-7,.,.,CASSRRGDEQYF,TGTGCCAGCAGCAGAAGGGGCGACGAGCAGTACTTC
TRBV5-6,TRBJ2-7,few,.,CASSLNMGSGPVEQYF,TGTGCCAGCAGCTTGAATATGGGTAGCGGACCTGTCGAGCAGTACTTC
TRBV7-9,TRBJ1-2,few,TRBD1,CASSPLRGQGACGYTF,TGTGCCAGCAGCCCACTCAGGGGCCAGGGGGCCTGTGGCTACACCTTC
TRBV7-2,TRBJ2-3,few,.,CASSLYSTDTQYF,TGTGCCAGCAGCCTCTACAGCACAGATACGCAGTATTTT
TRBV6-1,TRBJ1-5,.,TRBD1,CASRDRMSNQPQHF,TGTGCCAGCAGGGACAGGATGAGCAATCAGCCCCAGCATTTT
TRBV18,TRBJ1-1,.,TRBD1,CASSPETGMNTEAFF,TGTGCCAGCTCACCGGAGACAGGGATGAACACTGAAGCTTTCTTT
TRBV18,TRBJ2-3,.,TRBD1,CASSPRDRGTQYF,TGTGCCAGCTCACCCCGGGACAGGGGTACGCAGTATTTT
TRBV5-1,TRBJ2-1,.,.,CASSLAGDWGNEQFF,TGCGCCAGCAGCTTGGCAGGGGATTGGGGCAATGAGCAGTTCTTC
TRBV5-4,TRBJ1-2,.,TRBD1,CASSPLSRQGYGYTF,TGTGCCAGCAGCCCCCTTTCCAGACAGGGCTATGGCTACACCTTC
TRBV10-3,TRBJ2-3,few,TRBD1,CAISEGIQGEDTQYF,TGTGCCATCAGTGAGGGAATACAGGGGGAGGATACGCAGTATTTT
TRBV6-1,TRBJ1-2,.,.,CASSDRRTGNYGYTF,TGTGCCAGCAGTGATAGGCGAACAGGGAACTATGGCTACACCTTC